These 5 T cell receptor beta chains were all obtained from the same sample, sequenced in a study of blood T cell repertoires in COVID-19. This table comes from immunoSEQ multiplex PCR, and its TCRdb copy is limited to in-frame clones, with some not included. Counted here are 150,000 to 200,000 clones, 75% to 90% occurring once; the ten biggest clones make up approximately 11%. Sequences were obtained from peripheral blood. Source of these receptors: a human donor with active or convalescent COVID-19. The donor label of this sample is uncertain.

The chain combines TRBV5-1 with TRBJ2-1; D is possibly TRBD2 (7 bases). V was trimmed by 0 bases and J by 5 bases, leaving 15 bases between them. The CDR3 runs to 16 residues. Germline V gives CDR1 SGHRS, CDR2 YFSETQ. The CDR3 region has the DNA TGCGCCAGCAGCTTGGCCGAGGGGGGGCCGAACAATGAGCAGTTCTTC. Its protein product is CASSLAEGGPNNEQFF.

This clone has a handful of counts. The chain recombines TRBV4-3 with TRBJ2-5; maybe TRBD1 (6 bases). V was pared by 4 bases and J by 4 bases, with 16 bases between. The length of the CDR3 is 15 residues. Germline V gene data show CDR1 as LGHNA and CDR2 as YSLEER. CDR3 residues: CASSPTPQGLETQYF. CDR3 DNA sequence: TGCGCCAGCAGCCCCACCCCACAGGGTTTAGAGACCCAGTACTTC.

V is TRBV7-9 and J is TRBJ1-1; TRBD1 is a possible D gene (6 bases). The germline V gene has CDR1 SEHNR and CDR2 FQNEAQ (reference sequence). CDR3 size: 15 residues. V gave up 4 bases and J gave up 1 base, with 13 bases separating them. CDR3 DNA: TGTGCCAGCAGCTCAAGGACAGAGCCGAACACTGAAGCTTTCTTT. The encoded protein is CASSSRTEPNTEAFF.

The rearrangement joins TRBV3-1 (or the pseudogene TRBV3-2) to TRBJ2-6, with D perhaps matching TRBD2 (6 bases). The germline V and J ends were trimmed by 1 base and 7 bases, with 14 bases remaining between them. CDR1 and CDR2 (germline): LGHDT, YNNKEL (reference sequence). The CDR3 loop spans 16 amino acids. The CDR3: CASSQGGGHRANVLTF. DNA of the CDR3: TGTGCCAGCAGCCAAGGAGGAGGGCACAGAGCCAACGTCCTGACTTTC.

CDR3 sequence: CASSQQGGRGRGDTEAFF. The CDR3 region has the DNA TGTGCCAGTAGCCAGCAAGGGGGGCGGGGGCGAGGTGACACTGAAGCTTTCTTT. V and J are TRBV19 and TRBJ1-1, with a possible D match to TRBD1 (6 bases). Germline lookup yields CDR1 LNHDA and CDR2 SQIVND (reference sequence). The V end was cut by 6 bases, the J end by 3 bases, with 26 bases between. The CDR3 is 18 amino acids. The whole variable domain, filled in from reference TRBV19 and TRBJ1-1, reads DGGITQSPKYLFRKEGQNVTLSCEQNLNHDAMYWYRQDPGQGLRLIYYSQIVNDFQKGDIAEGYSVSREKKESFPLTVTSAQKNPTAFYLCASSQQGGRGRGDTEAFFGQGTRLTVV.